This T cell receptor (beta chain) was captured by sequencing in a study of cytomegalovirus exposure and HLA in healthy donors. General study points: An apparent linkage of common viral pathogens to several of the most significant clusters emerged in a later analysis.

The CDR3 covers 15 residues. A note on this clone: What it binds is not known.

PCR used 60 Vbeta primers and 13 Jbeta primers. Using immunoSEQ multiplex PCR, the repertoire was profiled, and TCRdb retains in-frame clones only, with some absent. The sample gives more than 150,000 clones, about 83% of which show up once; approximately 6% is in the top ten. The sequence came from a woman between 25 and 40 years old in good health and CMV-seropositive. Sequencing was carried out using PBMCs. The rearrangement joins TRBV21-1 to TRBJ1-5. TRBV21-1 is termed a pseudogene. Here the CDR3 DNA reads TGTGCCAGCAGCCCGAAAGCGGCTAGCAATCAGCCCCAGCATTTT. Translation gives CASSPKAASNQPQHF.